A selection of T cell receptor beta chains follows, all from one sample in a study of PD-1 blockade in classical Hodgkin lymphoma. Generated by immunoSEQ multiplex PCR, the TCRdb table keeps only in-frame clones and is missing some. Counted here are fewer than 90,000 clones, about 93% occurring once; the ten biggest clones make up 6.5% to 8%. Sequencing used peripheral blood mononuclear cells (PBMCs), obtained at baseline. Every receptor here comes from a human donor with classical Hodgkin lymphoma. The CDR3 runs from the conserved cysteine through the conserved F or W. The D gene is left open where the match is weak. Clone size is given for some rows only: seen once, a few or many times, or a class if the clone is expanded.

TRBJ2-7	NA	TRBV12-5	NA	CASGFSGQGWPYEQYF	TGTGCTAGTGGTTTCTCCGGGCAGGGGTGGCCCTACGAGCAGTACTTC
TRBJ1-4	NA	TRBV7-9	NA	CASSSQGYREKLFF	TGTGCCAGCAGTTCCCAGGGATACCGTGAAAAACTGTTTTTT
TRBJ2-5	NA	TRBV5-1	NA	CASSSHYTTDQETQYF	TGCGCCAGCAGCTCCCACTATACGACGGACCAAGAGACCCAGTACTTC
TRBJ2-7	NA	TRBV9	TRBD1	CASSGYADRGGEQYF	TGTGCCAGCAGCGGATATGCGGACAGGGGAGGTGAGCAGTACTTC
TRBJ2-3	once	TRBV7-3	TRBD1	CASSEGWGTGADTQYF	TGTGCCAGCAGCGAAGGGTGGGGGACAGGGGCAGATACGCAGTATTTT
TRBJ2-7	once	TRBV10-2	NA	CASSADAYEQYF	TGCGCCAGCAGTGCGGACGCCTACGAGCAGTACTTC
TRBJ1-2	NA	TRBV30	NA	CAWSDRDYGYTF	TGTGCCTGGAGTGACAGAGACTATGGCTACACCTTC
TRBJ1-1	NA	TRBV7-8	TRBD1	CASSSAGGMNTEAFF	TGTGCCAGCAGCTCTGCAGGGGGGATGAACACTGAAGCTTTCTTT
TRBJ2-1	NA	TRBV28	NA	CASGQRNEQFF	TGTGCCAGTGGACAGCGTAATGAGCAGTTCTTC
TRBJ1-5	NA	TRBV6-4	NA	CASRPDSNQPQHF	TGTGCCAGCAGGCCAGATAGCAATCAGCCCCAGCATTTT
TRBJ1-4	NA	TRBV6-5	NA	CASSYSSGFGEKLFF	TGTGCCAGCAGTTACTCGAGTGGTTTTGGGGAAAAACTGTTTTTT
TRBJ2-7	once	TRBV5-1	NA	CASSLANGGSYEQYF	TGCGCCAGCAGCTTGGCCAACGGGGGCTCCTACGAGCAGTACTTC
TRBJ2-7	NA	TRBV30	TRBD2	CAWKIAGGYEQYF	TGTGCCTGGAAAATAGCGGGGGGATACGAGCAGTACTTC
TRBJ1-5	once	TRBV5-6	NA	CASSYRDNNQPQHF	TGTGCCAGCAGCTACCGGGACAACAATCAGCCCCAGCATTTT
TRBJ1-2	NA	TRBV5-1	NA	CASTAGRDGYGYTF	TGCGCCAGCACGGCGGGAAGGGACGGCTATGGCTACACCTTC
TRBJ2-7	NA	TRBV28	NA	CASSTPEAPSYEQYF	TGTGCCAGCAGTACCCCCGAGGCACCCTCCTACGAGCAGTACTTC
TRBJ2-1	NA	TRBV10-2	TRBD2	CASRGLAGGKGNEQFF	TGCGCCAGCAGAGGACTAGCGGGGGGGAAGGGCAATGAGCAGTTCTTC
TRBJ2-2	NA	TRBV10-3	TRBD2	CAISEAPGTSGRHANTGELFF	TGTGCCATCAGTGAGGCCCCCGGGACTAGCGGACGACATGCGAACACCGGGGAGCTGTTTTTT
TRBJ2-7	many	TRBV5-4	TRBD2	CASERTSGPEYEQYF	TGTGCCAGCGAAAGGACTAGCGGGCCCGAATACGAGCAGTACTTC
TRBJ2-7	NA	TRBV19	NA	CATTQGTGNYEQYF	TGTGCCACCACCCAGGGAACAGGGAACTACGAGCAGTACTTC
TRBJ2-1	NA	TRBV21-1	NA	CASSKALAGWDEQFF	TGTGCCAGCAGCAAAGCCCTAGCAGGGTGGGATGAGCAGTTCTTC
TRBJ2-1	NA	TRBV9	TRBD2	CASGLGAGDWNEQFF	TGTGCCAGTGGACTGGGCGCGGGAGACTGGAATGAGCAGTTCTTC
TRBJ2-1	NA	TRBV27	TRBD2	CASSGLAGYHEQFF	TGTGCCAGCAGTGGCCTAGCGGGATACCATGAGCAGTTCTTC
TRBJ2-1	NA	TRBV11-2	TRBD1	CASSSPGQRDNEQFF	TGTGCCAGCAGCTCTCCGGGACAGAGAGACAATGAGCAGTTCTTC
TRBJ2-5	NA	TRBV7-2	NA	CASTRQETQYF	TGTGCCAGCACAAGGCAAGAGACCCAGTACTTC
TRBJ2-7	medium-sized	TRBV29-1	NA	CSVMGSGGTPSYEQYF	TGCAGTGTAATGGGGTCCGGTGGGACACCCTCCTACGAGCAGTACTTC
TRBJ1-5	once	TRBV15	TRBD1	CATSRDFLTGSNQPQHF	TGTGCCACCAGCAGAGATTTCTTGACAGGGAGCAATCAGCCCCAGCATTTT
TRBJ2-7	NA	TRBV28	NA	CASSARGKGYEQYF	TGTGCCAGCAGTGCTCGGGGCAAGGGTTACGAGCAGTACTTC
TRBJ1-1	NA	TRBV7-9	NA	CASSPGKVNTEAFF	TGTGCCAGCAGCCCAGGTAAAGTGAACACTGAAGCTTTCTTT
TRBJ2-3	NA	TRBV13	NA	CASSSLETDTQYF	TGTGCCAGCAGCTCACTCGAGACAGATACGCAGTATTTT
TRBJ2-3	once	TRBV27	NA	CASSLLGVLAGTDTQYF	TGTGCCAGCAGTTTATTGGGGGTTTTGGCGGGAACAGATACGCAGTATTTT
TRBJ2-7	NA	TRBV2	NA	CASSAGTDPPYEQYF	TGTGCCAGCAGCGCCGGGACGGACCCCCCGTACGAGCAGTACTTC
TRBJ1-2	NA	TRBV5-1	TRBD1	CASSTDRVNYGYTF	TGCGCCAGCAGTACGGACAGGGTGAACTATGGCTACACCTTC
TRBJ1-4	NA	TRBV5-6	NA	CASSIGGSEKLFF	TGTGCCAGCAGTATAGGGGGGAGTGAAAAACTGTTTTTT
TRBJ2-3	NA	TRBV29-1	NA	CSVEVWGPSTDTQYF	TGCAGCGTTGAAGTGTGGGGGCCAAGCACAGATACGCAGTATTTT
TRBJ1-6	NA	TRBV2	NA	CASRGPSQSPLHF	TGTGCCAGCAGGGGCCCGTCTCAGTCACCCCTCCACTTT
TRBJ1-4	NA	TRBV2	TRBD1	CASRDPDRENEKLFF	TGTGCCAGCAGGGACCCCGACAGGGAAAATGAAAAACTGTTTTTT
TRBJ2-1	NA	TRBV13	NA	CASRLEGGYNEQFF	TGTGCCAGCAGGCTTGAGGGGGGATACAATGAGCAGTTCTTC
TRBJ2-1	NA	TRBV7-3	NA	CASSFYPRNEQFF	TGTGCCAGCAGCTTCTACCCACGGAATGAGCAGTTCTTC
TRBJ1-2	NA	TRBV28	NA	CASSLKVGANYGYTF	TGTGCCAGCAGTTTGAAGGTGGGGGCTAACTATGGCTACACCTTC
TRBJ2-5	NA	TRBV10-3	NA	CAIKRGAGETQYF	TGTGCCATCAAACGGGGGGCCGGGGAGACCCAGTACTTC
TRBJ2-3	NA	TRBV7-9	NA	CASSPTYGTDTQYF	TGTGCCAGCAGCCCGACTTACGGGACAGATACGCAGTATTTT
TRBJ1-1	NA	TRBV13	TRBD1	CASSLPPQGGGYTEAFF	TGTGCCAGCAGCTTACCTCCACAGGGGGGAGGGTACACTGAAGCTTTCTTT
TRBJ1-2	NA	TRBV28	NA	CASSLTGNYGYTF	TGTGCCAGCAGTTTAACGGGGAACTATGGCTACACCTTC